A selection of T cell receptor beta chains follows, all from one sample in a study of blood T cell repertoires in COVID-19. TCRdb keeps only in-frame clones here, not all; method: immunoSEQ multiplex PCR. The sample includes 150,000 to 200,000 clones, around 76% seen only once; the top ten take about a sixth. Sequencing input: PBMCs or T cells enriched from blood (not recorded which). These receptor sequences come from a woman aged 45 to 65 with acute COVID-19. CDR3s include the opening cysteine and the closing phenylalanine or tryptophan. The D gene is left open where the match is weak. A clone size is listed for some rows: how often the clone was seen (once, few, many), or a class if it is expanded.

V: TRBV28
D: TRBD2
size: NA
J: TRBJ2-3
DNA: TGTGCCAGCAGTTCCGGGGGGACTAGCACAGATACGCAGTATTTT
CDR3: CASSSGGTSTDTQYF

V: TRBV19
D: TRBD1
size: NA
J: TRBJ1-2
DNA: TGTGCCAGTAGGACCACAGGGGGCGCAAAGGCTAGCACCTTC
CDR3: CASRTTGGAKASTF

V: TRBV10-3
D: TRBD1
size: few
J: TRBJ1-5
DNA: TGTGCCATCAGTGATACACAGGGGGCCCAGCCCCAGCATTTT
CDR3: CAISDTQGAQPQHF

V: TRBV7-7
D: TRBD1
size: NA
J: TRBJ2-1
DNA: TGTGCTAGCAGCAGGGGGACAGTTCCCGACAATGAGCAGTTCTTC
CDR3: CASSRGTVPDNEQFF

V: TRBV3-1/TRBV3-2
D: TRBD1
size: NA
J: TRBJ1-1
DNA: TGTGCCAGCAGCCAAGGGAGGGACAGGGGGACGACTTTGGCTGAAGCTTTCTTT
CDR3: CASSQGRDRGTTLAEAFF

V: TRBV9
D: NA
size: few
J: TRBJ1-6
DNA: TGTGCCAGCAGCGGGTCGGGACAAGATAATTCACCCCTCCACTTT
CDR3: CASSGSGQDNSPLHF

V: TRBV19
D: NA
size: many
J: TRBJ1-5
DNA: TGTGCCAGTAGTCCCCCCCAACGGAGCAATCAGCCCCAGCATTTT
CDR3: CASSPPQRSNQPQHF

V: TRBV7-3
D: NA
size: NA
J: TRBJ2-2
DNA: TGTGCCAGCAGCATAAACACCGGGGAGCTGTTTTTT
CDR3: CASSINTGELFF

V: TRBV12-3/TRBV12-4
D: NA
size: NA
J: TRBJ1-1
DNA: TGTGCCAGCAGCTCAACATCGAACACTGAAGCTTTCTTT
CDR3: CASSSTSNTEAFF

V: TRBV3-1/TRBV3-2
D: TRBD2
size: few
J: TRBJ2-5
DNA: TGTGCCAGCAGCCAAAGAGCGGGGGACACACAAGAGACCCAGTACTTC
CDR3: CASSQRAGDTQETQYF

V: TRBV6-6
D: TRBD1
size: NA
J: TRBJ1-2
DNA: TGTGCCAGCAGTTACGCGGCAGGGGGGGGCTACACCTTC
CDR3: CASSYAAGGGYTF

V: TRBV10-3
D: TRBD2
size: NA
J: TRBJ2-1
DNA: TGTGCCATGACAGCGGGGGGGCCGTACAATGAGCAGTTCTTC
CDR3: CAMTAGGPYNEQFF

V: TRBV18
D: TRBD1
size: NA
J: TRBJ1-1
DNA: TGTGCCAGTTATGACGGGACAGGGGGCACTGAAGCTTTCTTT
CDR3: CASYDGTGGTEAFF

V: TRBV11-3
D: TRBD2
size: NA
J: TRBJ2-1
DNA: TGTGCCAGCAGCTTAGGGGTACTAGCGGGGGGCCTATACAATGAGCAGTTCTTC
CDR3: CASSLGVLAGGLYNEQFF

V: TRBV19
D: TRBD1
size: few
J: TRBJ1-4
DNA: TGTGCCAGTAGTGGGACAGGAAGCCTCAATGAAAAACTGTTTTTT
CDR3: CASSGTGSLNEKLFF

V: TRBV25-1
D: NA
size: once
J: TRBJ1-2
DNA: TGTGCCAGCAGTGATGGGCCTGGCCCTCTGAATCGTCCCTATGGCTACACCTTC
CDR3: CASSDGPGPLNRPYGYTF

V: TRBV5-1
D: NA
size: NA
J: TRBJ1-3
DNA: TGCGCCAGCAGCTTGTTGGACACCCCTGGAAACACCATATATTTT
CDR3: CASSLLDTPGNTIYF

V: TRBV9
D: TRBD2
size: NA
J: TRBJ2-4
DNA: TGTGCCAGCAGCGTAGCGGCTAGCGGAATAGCCAAAAACATTCAGTACTTC
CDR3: CASSVAASGIAKNIQYF

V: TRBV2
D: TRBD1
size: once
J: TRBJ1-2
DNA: TGTGCCAGCAGCCTAGACAGGGCTACGTATGGCTACACCTTC
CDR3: CASSLDRATYGYTF

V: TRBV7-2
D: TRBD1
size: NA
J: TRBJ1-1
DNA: TGTGCCAGCAGGGTTCAGACAGGGGCTGCGAACACTGAAGCTTTCTTT
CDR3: CASRVQTGAANTEAFF

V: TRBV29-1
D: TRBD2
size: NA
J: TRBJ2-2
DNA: TGCAGCGTTAAAGCGGGGGACACCGGGGAGCTGTTTTTT
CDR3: CSVKAGDTGELFF

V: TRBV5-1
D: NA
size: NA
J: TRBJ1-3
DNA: TGCGCCAGCAGCTTTGGCAGGGCGAAGGACACCATATATTTT
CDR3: CASSFGRAKDTIYF

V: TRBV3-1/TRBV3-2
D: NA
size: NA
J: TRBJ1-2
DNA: TGTGCCAGCAGCAATGGGGCGGCGGGGGGCTACACCTTC
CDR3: CASSNGAAGGYTF

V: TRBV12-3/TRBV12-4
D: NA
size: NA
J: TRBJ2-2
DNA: TGTGCCAGCAGGTTAAGCAACACCGGGGAGCTGTTTTTT
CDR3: CASRLSNTGELFF

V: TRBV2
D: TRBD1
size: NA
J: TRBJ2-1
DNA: TGTGCCAGCAGGAAACAGGGGGCCAGCTCCTACAATGAGCAGTTCTTC
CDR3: CASRKQGASSYNEQFF

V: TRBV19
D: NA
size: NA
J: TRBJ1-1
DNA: TGTGCCAGTACCGCGACAGTGCGGACTGAAGCTTTCTTT
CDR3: CASTATVRTEAFF

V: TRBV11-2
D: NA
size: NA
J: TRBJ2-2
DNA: TGTGCCAGCAGCTACAGGGTGCGGGACACCGGGGAGCTGTTTTTT
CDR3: CASSYRVRDTGELFF

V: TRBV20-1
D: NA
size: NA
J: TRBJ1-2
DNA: TGCAGTGCTAGTGTTCGCGGGGCCCCAGGGGGCTACACCTTC
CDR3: CSASVRGAPGGYTF

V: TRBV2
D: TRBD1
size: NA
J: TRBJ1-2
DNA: TGTGCCAGGGCCCTACCGGGACAGGGTTCCTCTTTTCCCTTC
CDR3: CARALPGQGSSFPF

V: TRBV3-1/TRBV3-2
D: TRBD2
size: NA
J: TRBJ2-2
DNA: TGTGCCAGCAGCCCCACGGGGGGGGGCGGGGAGCTGTTTTTT
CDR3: CASSPTGGGGELFF

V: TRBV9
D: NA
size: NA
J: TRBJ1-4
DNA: TGTGCCAGCAGCCCCAGGCTTGCAACTAATGAAAAACTGTTTTTT
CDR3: CASSPRLATNEKLFF

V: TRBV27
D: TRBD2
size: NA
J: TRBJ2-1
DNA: TGTGCCAGCAGTCTAAGACTAGCGGGGTTCTACAATGAGCAGTTCTTC
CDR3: CASSLRLAGFYNEQFF

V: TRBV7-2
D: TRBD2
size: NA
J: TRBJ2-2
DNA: TGTGCCAGCAGCGCGGGACTAGCGGGGAACACCGGGGAGCTGTTTTTT
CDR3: CASSAGLAGNTGELFF

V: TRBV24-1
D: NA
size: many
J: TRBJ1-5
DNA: TGTGCCACCAATAACGGGGAATCGAATCAGCCCCAGCATTTT
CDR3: CATNNGESNQPQHF

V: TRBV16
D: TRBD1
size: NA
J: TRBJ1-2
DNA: TGTGCCAGCAGCCCTCAGGGGGAGGATGGCTACACCTTC
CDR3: CASSPQGEDGYTF

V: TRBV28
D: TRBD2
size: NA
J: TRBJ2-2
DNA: TGTGCCAGCAGGGGGGGGACCCCCACCGGGGAGCTGTTTTTT
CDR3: CASRGGTPTGELFF

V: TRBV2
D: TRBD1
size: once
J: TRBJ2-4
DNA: TGTGCCAGCAGTGTTCGACAGGGGGGAAACATTCAGTACTTC
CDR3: CASSVRQGGNIQYF

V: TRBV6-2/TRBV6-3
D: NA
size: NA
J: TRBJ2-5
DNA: TGTGCCAGCAGTTTCCCCCCTAAAGAGACCCAGTACTTC
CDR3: CASSFPPKETQYF

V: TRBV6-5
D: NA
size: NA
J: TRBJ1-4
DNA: TGTGCCAGCAGGCAGGGGAGGGCGACTAATGAAAAACTGTTTTTT
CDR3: CASRQGRATNEKLFF

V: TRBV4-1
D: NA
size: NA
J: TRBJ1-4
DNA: TGCGCCAGCAGCCAAGTCGGCCGGGTAGCAACTAATGAAAAACTGTTTTTT
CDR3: CASSQVGRVATNEKLFF

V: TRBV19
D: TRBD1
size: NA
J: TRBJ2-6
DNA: TGTGCCACTCGTCCCGGGACAGGGTCTGGGGCCAACGTCCTGACTTTC
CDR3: CATRPGTGSGANVLTF

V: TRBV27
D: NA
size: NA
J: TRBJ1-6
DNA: TGTGCCAGCAGTCACAGACAGACCCAGGGATCACCCCTCCACTTT
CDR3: CASSHRQTQGSPLHF

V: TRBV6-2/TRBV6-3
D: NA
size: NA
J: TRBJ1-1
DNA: TGTGCCAGCAGTTACCCCCGTAGGAACACTGAAGCTTTCTTT
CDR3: CASSYPRRNTEAFF

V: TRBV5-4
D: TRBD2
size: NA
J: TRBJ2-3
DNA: TGTGCCAGCAGTGACCGGGGGGGCGGGGATACGCAGTATTTT
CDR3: CASSDRGGGDTQYF